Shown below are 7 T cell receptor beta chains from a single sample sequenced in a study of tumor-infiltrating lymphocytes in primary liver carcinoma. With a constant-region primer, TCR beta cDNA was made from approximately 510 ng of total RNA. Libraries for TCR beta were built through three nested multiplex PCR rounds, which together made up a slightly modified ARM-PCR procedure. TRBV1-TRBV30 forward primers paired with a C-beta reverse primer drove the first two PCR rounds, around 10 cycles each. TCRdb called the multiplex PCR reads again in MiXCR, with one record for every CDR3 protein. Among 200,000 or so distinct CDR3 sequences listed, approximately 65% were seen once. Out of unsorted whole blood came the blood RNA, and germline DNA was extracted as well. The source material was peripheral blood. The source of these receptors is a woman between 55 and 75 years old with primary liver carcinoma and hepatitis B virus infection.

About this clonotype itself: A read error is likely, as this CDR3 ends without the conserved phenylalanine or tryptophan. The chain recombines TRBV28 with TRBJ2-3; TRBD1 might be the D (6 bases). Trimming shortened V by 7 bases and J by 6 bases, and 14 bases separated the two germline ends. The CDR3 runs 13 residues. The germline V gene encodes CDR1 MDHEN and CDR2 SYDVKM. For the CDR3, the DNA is TGTGCCAGCATTAAACAGGGTACGGATACGCAGTATCTT. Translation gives CASIKQGTDTQYL.

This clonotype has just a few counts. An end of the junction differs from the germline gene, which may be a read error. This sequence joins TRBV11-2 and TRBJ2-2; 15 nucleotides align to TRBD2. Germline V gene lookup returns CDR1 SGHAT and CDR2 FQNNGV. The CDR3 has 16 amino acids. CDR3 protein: CTSRGLAGGPTGELFF. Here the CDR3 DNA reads TGTACCAGCAGGGGACTAGCGGGAGGTCCCACCGGGGAGCTGTTTTTT.

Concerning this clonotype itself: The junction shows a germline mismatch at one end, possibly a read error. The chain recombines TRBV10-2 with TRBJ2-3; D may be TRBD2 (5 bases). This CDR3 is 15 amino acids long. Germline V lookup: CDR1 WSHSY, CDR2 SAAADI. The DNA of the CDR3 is TGTGCCAGCAGTGAGAGGATGGGAGCTGGAGATACTCAGTATTTT. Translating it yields CASSERMGAGDTQYF.

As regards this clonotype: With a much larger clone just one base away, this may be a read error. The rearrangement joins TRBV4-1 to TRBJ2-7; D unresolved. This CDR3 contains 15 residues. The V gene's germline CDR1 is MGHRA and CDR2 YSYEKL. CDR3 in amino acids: CTSSHENLRSYEQYF. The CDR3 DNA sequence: TGCACCAGCAGCCATGAGAACCTACGGAGCTACGAGCAGTACTTC.

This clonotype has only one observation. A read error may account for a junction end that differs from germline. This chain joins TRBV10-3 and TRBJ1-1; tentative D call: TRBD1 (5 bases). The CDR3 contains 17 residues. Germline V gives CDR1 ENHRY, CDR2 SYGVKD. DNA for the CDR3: TGTGCCGTCAGTGAGTCGGTCCTCTCAGGGTTAGGAGCTGAAGCTTTCTTT. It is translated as CAVSESVLSGLGAEAFF.

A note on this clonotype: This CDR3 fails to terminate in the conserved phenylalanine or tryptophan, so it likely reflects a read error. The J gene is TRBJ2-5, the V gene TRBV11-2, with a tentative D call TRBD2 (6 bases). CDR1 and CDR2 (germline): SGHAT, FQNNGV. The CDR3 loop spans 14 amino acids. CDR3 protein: CASSPTGSKETQYL. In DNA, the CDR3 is TGTGCCAGCAGCCCGACCGGGAGCAAAGAGACTCAGTACCTC.

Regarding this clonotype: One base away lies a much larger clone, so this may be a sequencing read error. The CDR3 region is CDSSQFVRGERANEKLFF. The DNA for the CDR3 is TGCGACAGCAGCCAATTCGTCAGGGGGGAGCGAGCTAATGAAAAACTGTTTTTT. V and J are TRBV4-1 and TRBJ1-4, with 7 bases identical to TRBD1. Germline assignment: CDR1 MGHRA and CDR2 YSYEKL. CDR3 length equals 18 residues.